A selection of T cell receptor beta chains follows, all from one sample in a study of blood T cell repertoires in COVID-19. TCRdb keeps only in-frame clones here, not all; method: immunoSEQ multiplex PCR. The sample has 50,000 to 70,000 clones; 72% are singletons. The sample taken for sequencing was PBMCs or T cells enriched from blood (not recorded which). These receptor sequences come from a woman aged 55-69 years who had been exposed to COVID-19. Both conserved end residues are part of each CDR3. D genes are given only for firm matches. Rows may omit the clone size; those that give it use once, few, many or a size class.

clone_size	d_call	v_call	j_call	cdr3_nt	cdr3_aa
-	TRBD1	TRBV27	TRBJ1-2	TGTGCCAGCAGTGGGACCGGGACAGGGAACTATGGCTACACCTTC	CASSGTGTGNYGYTF
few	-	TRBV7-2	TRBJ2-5	TGTGCCAGCAGGAGAGGGGGGGGACGGACCCAGTACTTC	CASRRGGGRTQYF
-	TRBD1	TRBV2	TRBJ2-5	TGTGCCAGCAGTGAAGCGCTGGGACAGGGCCCATCGGGGGAGACCCAGTACTTC	CASSEALGQGPSGETQYF
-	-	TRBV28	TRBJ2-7	TGTGCCAGCAGTTGGCGAAATCGGGTCGTATACTACGAGCAGTACTTC	CASSWRNRVVYYEQYF
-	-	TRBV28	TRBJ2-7	TGTGCCACCAGGGGTAGGAGTGTTCAGTACTTC	CATRGRSVQYF
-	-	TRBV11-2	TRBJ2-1	TGTGCCAGCAGCCGACTAGTTAATGAGCAGTTCTTC	CASSRLVNEQFF
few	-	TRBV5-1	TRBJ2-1	TGCGCCAGCAGCCTAGTGAGCTCCTACAATGAGCAGTTCTTC	CASSLVSSYNEQFF
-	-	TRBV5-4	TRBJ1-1	TGTGCCAGCAGCGGGTCCCCTAGGGGCACTGAAGCTTTCTTT	CASSGSPRGTEAFF
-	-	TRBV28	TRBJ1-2	TGTGCCAGCAGTTTAATCACCGGGAACTATGGCTACACCTTC	CASSLITGNYGYTF
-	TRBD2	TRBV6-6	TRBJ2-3	TGTGCCAGCAGTCCTGGGACTAGCGGGATGTCGGAGGCAGATACGCAGTATTTT	CASSPGTSGMSEADTQYF
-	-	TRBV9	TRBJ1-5	TGTGCCAGCACCAGCGTAGGGGTGAACAGGTCACAGCCCCAGCATTTT	CASTSVGVNRSQPQHF
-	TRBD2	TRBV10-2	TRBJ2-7	TGCGCCAGCAGACGTACCGGGACTAGCGGGACCTTACGGACCTACGAGCAGTACTTC	CASRRTGTSGTLRTYEQYF
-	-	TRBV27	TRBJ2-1	TGTGCCAGCAGTTTAGAGGTTCCCGGAGCGGTCGGGCAGTTCTTC	CASSLEVPGAVGQFF
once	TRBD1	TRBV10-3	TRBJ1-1	TGTGCCAGCCGCCGTGGGACAGAAAGTTTTGAAGCTTTCTTT	CASRRGTESFEAFF
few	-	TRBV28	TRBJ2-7	TGTGCCAGCAGTTTAACCGTCGGCGCAGGGTGGTCCGAGCAGTACTTC	CASSLTVGAGWSEQYF
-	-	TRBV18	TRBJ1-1	TGTGCCAGCTCCCTCCGGAACACTGAAGCTTTCTTT	CASSLRNTEAFF
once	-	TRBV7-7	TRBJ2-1	TGTGCTAGCAGCCGGGACTCGAGCTCCTACAATGAGCAGTTCTTC	CASSRDSSSYNEQFF
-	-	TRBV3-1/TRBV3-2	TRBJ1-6	TGTGCCAGCAGCCGCGACAGTCAGCACTCACCCCTCCACTTT	CASSRDSQHSPLHF
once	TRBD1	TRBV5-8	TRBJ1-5	TGTGCCAGCAGCTCTCCAGGGGGTGACAATCAGCCCCAGCATTTT	CASSSPGGDNQPQHF
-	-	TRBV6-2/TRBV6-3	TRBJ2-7	TGTGCCAGCAGCCTAGATAGACAGAGGTCCATTTCCTACGAGCAGTACTTC	CASSLDRQRSISYEQYF
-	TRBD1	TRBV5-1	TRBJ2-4	TGCGCCAGCAGCTCCGGACAGGGGGCGGGCATTCAGTACTTC	CASSSGQGAGIQYF
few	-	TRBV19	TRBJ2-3	TGTGCCAGTAGTTCGAACACCTTAGATACGCAGTATTTT	CASSSNTLDTQYF
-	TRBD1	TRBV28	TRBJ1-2	TGTGCCACCCAGGGACAGTTACTCTATGGCTACACCTTC	CATQGQLLYGYTF
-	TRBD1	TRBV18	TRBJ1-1	TGTGCCAGCTCACCAAAGGGACAGCTGAACACTGAAGCTTTCTTT	CASSPKGQLNTEAFF
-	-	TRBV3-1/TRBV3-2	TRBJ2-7	TGTGCCAGCAGCCCACGACAGGGAGGCGGCGAGCAGTACTTC	CASSPRQGGGEQYF
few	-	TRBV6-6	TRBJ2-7	TGTGCCAGCAGTTGGACAGTCTACGAGCAGTACTTC	CASSWTVYEQYF
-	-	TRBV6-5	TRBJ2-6	TGTGCCAGCAGCACCTCACTAGGGGCCAACGTCCTGACTTTC	CASSTSLGANVLTF
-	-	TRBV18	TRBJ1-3	TGTGCCAGCCCTAGCACAGCTGGAAACACCATATATTTT	CASPSTAGNTIYF